This TCR beta chain is from a study of T cell changes during pregnancy in multiple sclerosis. TCRdb's table, derived via immunoSEQ multiplex PCR, lists solely in-frame clones and lacks some. The sample holds tens of thousands of clones; 90% to 95% are singletons and the top ten take almost 4.5%. This clone has only a few counts. Per the germline V gene, CDR1 is SGHAT and CDR2 is FQDESV (reference sequence). The CDR3 runs 11 residues. V was trimmed by 5 bases and J by 7 bases, leaving 9 bases between them. This receptor was identified in a female donor with multiple sclerosis, enrolled in a pregnancy study. This chain uses TRBV11-1 with TRBJ2-7; weak D call: TRBD1 (5 bases). The material sequenced was CD8+ T cells from peripheral blood mononuclear cells, taken in the first trimester of pregnancy. CDR3 DNA: TGTGCCAGCAGCCCAGGGTTAGAGCAGTACTTC. It encodes CASSPGLEQYF.